Described below is a single T cell receptor (beta chain) sequence and its context. This clone has more than one count but fewer than ten. What antigen it recognizes has not been identified. Within one base of it there is no much larger clone, and no base qualities were kept. The sample is drawn from a study of cytomegalovirus exposure and HLA in healthy donors (dated by TCRdb to 2016 to 2017). At the level of the whole study: An earlier analysis of roughly 630 of the donors reported about 250 Gb of sequence data and 117 million unique TCR beta sequences from some 180 million T cells. An early release covering approximately 600 HLA-typed donors comprised about 310 gigabases of sequencing data and tens of millions of unique TCR sequences. Of the roughly 410 genotyped donors, roughly 80% were placed in the genetic ancestry cluster associated with self-reported Caucasian donors. The study aimed to test whether signatures of past pathogen exposure could be identified by cataloging public T cell receptors. The study used immunosequencing to profile the T cell repertoires of approximately 690 subjects and linked those repertoires to cytomegalovirus serostatus. Along with the roughly 610-subject first cohort, a separate validation cohort of over a hundred different subjects was used. High-throughput TCR immunosequencing, statistical association of individual TCRs with disease status, and machine learning were combined to predict cytomegalovirus infection status. In a later analysis, previously published TCR beta repertoires from 500 to 750 donors were re-analyzed and high-resolution HLA genotyping was added so that TCR occurrence patterns could be studied. Rather than drawing on any new phenotypic data, the later analysis identified candidate immune exposures from TCR beta sequences and the way those sequences occurred across donors. An earlier analysis of around 580 of the donors used high-throughput TCR beta sequencing to judge whether each TCR beta V gene segment behaved as functional or pseudogenic. Alongside the repertoire data, information on donor age, sex, ethnicity and CMV serostatus was compiled. A later genetic analysis used genome-wide SNP genotypes for about 65% of the 666 donors, treating that subset as a discovery cohort. Every repertoire in the discovery cohort had been generated on one and the same sequencing platform. Both class I and class II loci were covered by HLA typing, at four-digit resolution. The number of typed donors differed by locus: about 620-640 for A, B, C, DRB1 and DQB1; approximately 520 for DQA1; over 600 for DPA1; and around 490 for DPB1. Five DR-DQ haplotypes were treated as single units for association and clustering because of strong linkage in the cohort. Among almost 400 genotyped donors of the cohort, an average of roughly 240,000 unique TCR beta nucleotide sequences were sequenced per donor, roughly 18% of them non-productive. The paper as a whole reports these results and caveats: Some IMGT-functional V segments, including TRBV6-2 and TRBV6-3, could not be told apart with the 87-base-pair reads, so those segments were excluded. When HLA alleles, especially DR and DQ, strongly co-occurred, attributing TCR associations to individual alleles was difficult. A later analysis associated about 17,000 TCR beta sequences with specific HLA alleles at a false discovery rate of 0.05. Because counts were too low, about 18 rarely observed V segments, including chromosome 9 orphons, were excluded from the earlier analysis of several hundred of the donors. In a later analysis, the rate of TCR association differed among HLA loci, with DRB1 alleles having the most associated TCRs and HLA-C alleles having the fewest. Sequencing depth was assumed to be roughly uniform across donors in the presence/absence analyses, though that assumption may not hold. Cytomegalovirus status was reported to be diagnosed by the classifier with high specificity and sensitivity in both the original and validation cohorts. Several of the top co-occurrence clusters appeared to be linked to parvovirus B19, influenza, CMV and Epstein-Barr virus, according to a later analysis. Correlated functional status among segregating V segments might be attributable to linkage disequilibrium, but an unknown experimental factor could not be ruled out. For the cohort, immune exposure information was limited to CMV serostatus. In vitro tests confirmed that a few of the cytomegalovirus-associated TCR beta chains recognize cytomegalovirus antigens. An association between a missense DCLRE1C variant and V-gene and J-gene trimming of TCR beta chains was found in a later genetic analysis and replicated in an independent cohort. Compared with the approximately 670-donor mean, donors in an Asian-associated ancestry cluster had fewer N-insertions in productive TCRs, according to a later genetic analysis. The study listed 150 to 200 TCR beta chains as associated with cytomegalovirus. It was suggested by the authors that the approach could potentially be generalized to other disease states and immunological phenotypes. Because HLA typing was missing for some donors at each locus, association tests included only the typed subset. A further reported finding was that TCR beta sequences accurately predicted the HLA-A and HLA-B alleles for most subjects in the first cohort. According to a later analysis, most CMV-associated TCR beta chains appeared to be HLA-restricted, and the HLA associations seemed to be driven largely by CMV exposure. A cluster of highly shared sequence variants was judged likely to be a technical artifact of the sequencing pipeline. The cohort was sequenced for TCR beta chains only, and without alpha or paired-chain data the features that could be detected were limited. In an earlier analysis of 587 of the donors, most TCR beta V segments appeared in productive rearrangements about 90% or about 30% of the time, broadly matching IMGT annotations. Across donors, most TCR sequences were observed very rarely, whereas some public TCRs were present in many individuals. Compared with equally common non-associated chains, HLA-associated TCR beta chains in a later analysis were more clonally expanded and had lower generation probabilities.

The CDR3 numbers 17 residues from cysteine through valine. The entry retains the CDR3 DNA only, 51 bases that are in frame from base 1. CDR1 SNHLY and CDR2 FYNNEI were looked up in the germline V gene. V gives up 0 bases and J gives up 2 bases, and the segment between their germline ends measures 17 bases. Libraries were prepared through the immunoSEQ multiplex PCR assay. A mixture of 60 forward primers for TCR Vbeta segments and 13 reverse primers for TCR Jbeta segments was used in the multiplex PCR. Amplification of the CDR3 region of rearranged TCR beta genes was performed with a multiplex PCR assay on genomic DNA. Amplified TCR beta libraries were sequenced as 87-base-pair reads on the Illumina HiSeq System. On the authors' methods: In a later analysis, tens of millions of unique TCR beta chains were counted across the roughly 610 repertoires, and about 10 million of these chains were shared by at least two donors. Raw reads were error-corrected and collapsed into unique sequences with a nearest-neighbor algorithm that merged closely related sequences to remove PCR and sequencing errors. CDR3 sequences were aligned to IMGT reference sequences to assign V, D and J gene segments. For a sequence to be retained, at least a six-nucleotide match to both a V gene segment and a J gene segment was required. A rearrangement was called productive if the CDR3 had no stop codons and remained in frame with V and J, and every other rearrangement was called non-productive. CDR3 was defined by IMGT convention, running from the second conserved V-encoded cysteine to the conserved J-encoded phenylalanine. In an earlier analysis of roughly 610 of the donors, sequences lacking an unambiguous match to a single V gene segment were excluded. In an earlier analysis of around 600 of the donors, V segments were called functional above 56.7% productive rearrangements and were called segregating when the between-donor standard deviation exceeded 5%. A statistical classification framework was built to diagnose cytomegalovirus status from the catalog of TCR beta chain sequences. V and J gene assignment, in a later analysis, came from comparing TCR nucleotide sequences with IMGT/GENE-DB human TR gene sequences. The TCRdist pipeline was used in a later analysis to assign CDR3 sequences and most-parsimonious VDJ recombination scenarios. In a later analysis, every TCR beta chain was defined by the combination of its CDR3 amino acid sequence and its V-gene family, and reads without a unique V-gene family were dropped. As a way to deal with suspected cross-contamination and a sequencing artifact, a later analysis dropped 500 to 700 nucleotide sequences that were highly shared and had low generation probability. In a later analysis, a clonal expansion index for each public chain was calculated from normalized within-repertoire ranks of inferred template counts. In a later analysis, generation probabilities were computed with a VDJ recombination model fitted to out-of-frame rearrangements, and the resulting probabilities were checked against IGoR. A later analysis scored TCR-TCR, TCR-HLA and TCR-CMV co-occurrence with hypergeometric tests, applying a repertoire-size bias correction to TCR pairs. False discovery rates were estimated in a later analysis by permuting HLA or CMV assignments 20 times. In a later analysis, co-occurring TCRs were grouped using DBSCAN, with TCRdist sequence similarity added in when clustering inside HLA-allele-positive subsets. Repertoires with fewer than 30,000 or more than 120,000 public chains, plus five repertoires with anomalous nucleotide sharing, were excluded from co-occurrence clustering. TCRdb mirrors the immuneACCESS table, restricted to in-frame sequences. Some clones are absent from its copies; in checked studies, under half trace to an unresolved V gene, and the reason for the others is unknown. V and J calls and clone size are those listed in that table; D and trimming were worked out from the DNA. The sample table lists more than 95,000 clones, about 79% of them with a count of one. The top ten constitute 1.5% to 2.5% of the sample.

In total, just over 650 healthy bone marrow donors made up the cohort. At the time of sampling, every cohort member was nominally healthy, though immune exposures that went unrecorded were likely present. The donor was CMV seronegative and belonged to the group of over 350 seronegative cohort members. A peripheral blood sample was collected from each donor, and TCR beta sequencing was performed on peripheral blood mononuclear cells. The Qiagen DNeasy Blood Extraction Kit was used to extract genomic DNA from the blood cell samples. This receptor was taken from a man aged 50 to 59 in good health and CMV-seronegative. What was sequenced was PBMCs. The rearranged segments are TRBV2 and TRBJ2-7; a weak D assignment points to TRBD2 (5 bases agree). The CDR3 region has the sequence CASSEALPGLIPYEQYV. The nucleotides read TGTGCCAGCAGTGAAGCCTTGCCCGGACTGATTCCCTACGAGCAGTACGTC.